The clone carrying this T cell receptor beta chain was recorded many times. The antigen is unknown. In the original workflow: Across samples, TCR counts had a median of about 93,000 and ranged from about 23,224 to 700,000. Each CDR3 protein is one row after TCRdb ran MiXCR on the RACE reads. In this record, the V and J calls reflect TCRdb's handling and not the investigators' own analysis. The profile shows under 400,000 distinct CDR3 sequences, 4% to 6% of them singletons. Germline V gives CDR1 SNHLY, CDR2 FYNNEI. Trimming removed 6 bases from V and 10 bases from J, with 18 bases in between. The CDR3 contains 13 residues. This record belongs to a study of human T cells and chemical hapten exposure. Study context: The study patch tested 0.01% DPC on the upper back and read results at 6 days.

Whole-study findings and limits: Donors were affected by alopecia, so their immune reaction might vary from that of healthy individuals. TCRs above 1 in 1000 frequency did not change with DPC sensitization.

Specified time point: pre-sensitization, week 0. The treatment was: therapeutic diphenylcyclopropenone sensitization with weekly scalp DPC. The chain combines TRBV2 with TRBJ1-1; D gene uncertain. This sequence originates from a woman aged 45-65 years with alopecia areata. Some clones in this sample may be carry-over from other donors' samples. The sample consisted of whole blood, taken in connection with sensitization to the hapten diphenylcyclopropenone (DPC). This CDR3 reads CASSGRTLLGAFF. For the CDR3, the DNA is TGTGCCAGCAGCGGGAGGACTCTGCTTGGAGCTTTCTTT.